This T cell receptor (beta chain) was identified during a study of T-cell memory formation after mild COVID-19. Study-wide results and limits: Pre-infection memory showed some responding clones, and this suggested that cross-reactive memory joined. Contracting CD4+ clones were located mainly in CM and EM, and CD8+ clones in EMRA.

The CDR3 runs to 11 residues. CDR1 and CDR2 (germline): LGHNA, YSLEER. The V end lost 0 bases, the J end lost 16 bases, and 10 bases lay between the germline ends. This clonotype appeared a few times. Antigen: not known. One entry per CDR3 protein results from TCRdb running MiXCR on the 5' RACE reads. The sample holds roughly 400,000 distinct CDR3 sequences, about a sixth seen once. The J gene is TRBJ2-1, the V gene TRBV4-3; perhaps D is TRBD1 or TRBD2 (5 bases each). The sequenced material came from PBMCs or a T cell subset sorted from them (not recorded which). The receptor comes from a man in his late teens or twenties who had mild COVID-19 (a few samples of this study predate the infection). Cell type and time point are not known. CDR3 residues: CASSQEGRLFF. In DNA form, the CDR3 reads TGCGCCAGCAGCCAAGAGGGACGGCTCTTCTTC.